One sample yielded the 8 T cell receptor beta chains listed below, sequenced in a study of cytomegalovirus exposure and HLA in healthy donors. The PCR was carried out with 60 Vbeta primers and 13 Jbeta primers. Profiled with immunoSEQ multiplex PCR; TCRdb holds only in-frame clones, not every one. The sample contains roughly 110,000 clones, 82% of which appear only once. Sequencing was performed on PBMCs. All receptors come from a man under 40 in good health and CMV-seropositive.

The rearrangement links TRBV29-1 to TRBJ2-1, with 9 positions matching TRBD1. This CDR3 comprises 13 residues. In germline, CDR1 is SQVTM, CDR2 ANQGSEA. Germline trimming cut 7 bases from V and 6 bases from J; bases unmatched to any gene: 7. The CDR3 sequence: CSGRGQGSNEQFF. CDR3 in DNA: TGCAGCGGGCGGGGACAGGGTAGCAATGAGCAGTTCTTC.

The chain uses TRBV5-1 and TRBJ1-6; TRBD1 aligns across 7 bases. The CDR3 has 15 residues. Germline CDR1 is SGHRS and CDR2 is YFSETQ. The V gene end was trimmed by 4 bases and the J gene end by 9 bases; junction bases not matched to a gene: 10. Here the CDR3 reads CASSATGQTVSPLHF. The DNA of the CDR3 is TGCGCCAGCAGCGCTACGGGACAGACTGTTTCACCCCTCCACTTT.

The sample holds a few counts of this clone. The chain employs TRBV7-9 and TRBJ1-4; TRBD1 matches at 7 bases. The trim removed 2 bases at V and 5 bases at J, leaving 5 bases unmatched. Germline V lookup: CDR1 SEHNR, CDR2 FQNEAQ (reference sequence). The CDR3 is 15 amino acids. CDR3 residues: CASSLYQGVNEKLFF. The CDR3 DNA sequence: TGTGCCAGCAGCTTATATCAGGGGGTAAATGAAAAACTGTTTTTT.

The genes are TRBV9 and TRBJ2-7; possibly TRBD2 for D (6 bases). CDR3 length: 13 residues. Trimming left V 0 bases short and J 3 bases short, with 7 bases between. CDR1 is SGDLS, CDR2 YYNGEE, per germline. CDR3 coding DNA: TGTGCCAGCAGCGTAGCGGAGGGCTACGAGCAGTACTTC. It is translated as CASSVAEGYEQYF.

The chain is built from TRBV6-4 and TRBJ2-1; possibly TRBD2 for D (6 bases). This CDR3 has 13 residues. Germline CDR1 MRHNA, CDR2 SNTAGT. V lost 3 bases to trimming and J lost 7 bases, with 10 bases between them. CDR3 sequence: CASSDIAENEQFF. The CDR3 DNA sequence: TGTGCCAGCAGTGATATAGCGGAGAATGAGCAGTTCTTC.

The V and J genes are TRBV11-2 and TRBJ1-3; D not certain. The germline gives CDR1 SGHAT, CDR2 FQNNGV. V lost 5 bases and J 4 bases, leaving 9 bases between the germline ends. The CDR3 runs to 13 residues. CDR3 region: CASSPPGGNTIYF. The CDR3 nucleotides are TGTGCCAGCAGCCCCCCGGGGGGAAACACCATATATTTT.

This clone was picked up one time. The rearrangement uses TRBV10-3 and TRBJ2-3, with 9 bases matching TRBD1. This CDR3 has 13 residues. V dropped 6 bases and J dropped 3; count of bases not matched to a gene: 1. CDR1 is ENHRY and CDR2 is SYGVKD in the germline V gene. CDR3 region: CAIRDRGTDTQYF. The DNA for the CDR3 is TGTGCCATCAGGGACAGGGGTACAGATACGCAGTATTTT.

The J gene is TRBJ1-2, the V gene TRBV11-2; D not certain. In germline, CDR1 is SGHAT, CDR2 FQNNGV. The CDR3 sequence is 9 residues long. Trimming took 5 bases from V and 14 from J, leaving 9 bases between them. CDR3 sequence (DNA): TGTGCCAGCAGCCCCTCTTTTACCTTC. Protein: CASSPSFTF. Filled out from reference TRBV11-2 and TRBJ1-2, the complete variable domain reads EAGVAQSPRYKIIEKRQSVAFWCNPISGHATLYWYQQILGQGPKLLIQFQNNGVVDDSQLPKDRFSAERLKGVDSTLKIQPAKLEDSAVYLCASSPSFTFGSGTRLTVV.